This TCR beta chain was profiled in a study of cytomegalovirus exposure and HLA in healthy donors (dated by TCRdb to about 2017). About the investigation overall: In an earlier analysis of 550 to 750 of the donors, approximately 260 Gb of sequence data and 90 million to 120 million unique TCR beta sequences from about 179 million T cells were reported. HLA typing included class I and class II loci at four-digit resolution. Rather than using new phenotypic data, the later analysis identified candidate immune exposures from TCR beta sequences and from how often those sequences occurred across donors. The study combined high-throughput TCR immunosequencing, statistical association of individual TCRs with disease status, and machine learning to predict cytomegalovirus infection status. A later analysis re-analyzed previously published TCR beta repertoires from 550 to 700 donors and added high-resolution HLA genotyping to study TCR occurrence patterns. Because of strong linkage in the cohort, a handful of DR-DQ haplotypes were treated as single units for association and clustering. Genome-wide SNP genotypes for about 65% of the roughly 670 donors were used in a later genetic analysis, which treated that subset as a discovery cohort. All discovery cohort repertoires had been generated on a single sequencing platform. An early release covering approximately 600 HLA-typed donors comprised approximately 290 gigabases of sequencing data and around 86 million unique TCR sequences. Donor age, sex, ethnicity and CMV serostatus were compiled together with the repertoire data. The number of typed donors differed by locus: about 629-640 for A, B, C, DRB1 and DQB1; 500 to 550 for DQA1; 600 to 610 for DPA1; and some 470 for DPB1. Of the roughly 420 genotyped donors, 75% to 85% were placed in the genetic ancestry cluster associated with self-reported Caucasian donors. The T cell repertoires of 700 or so subjects were profiled by immunosequencing and related to cytomegalovirus serostatus. On average, roughly 250,000 unique TCR beta nucleotide sequences were sequenced per donor among about 400 genotyped donors of the cohort, with around 19% of those sequences being non-productive. In addition to the first cohort of roughly 670 subjects, a separate validation cohort of approximately 110 different subjects was used. The aim of the study was to test whether cataloging public T cell receptors could identify signatures of past pathogen exposure. To decide whether each TCR beta V gene segment behaved as functional or pseudogenic, an earlier analysis of nearly 600 of the donors relied on high-throughput TCR beta sequencing. Study-level results and caveats: Because counts were too low, approximately 18 rarely observed V segments, including chromosome 9 orphons, were excluded from the earlier analysis of several hundred of the donors. Because HLA typing was missing for some donors at each locus, association tests included only the typed subset. Sequencing depth was assumed to be roughly uniform across donors in the presence/absence analyses, though that assumption may not hold. Across donors, most TCR sequences were observed very rarely, whereas some public TCRs were present in many individuals. When HLA alleles, especially DR and DQ, strongly co-occurred, attributing TCR associations to individual alleles was difficult. A few of the identified cytomegalovirus-associated TCR beta chains were confirmed in vitro to be specific for cytomegalovirus antigens. According to a later analysis, parvovirus B19, influenza, CMV and Epstein-Barr virus appeared linked to several top co-occurrence clusters. In a later analysis, 16,951 TCR beta sequences were associated with specific HLA alleles at a false discovery rate of 0.05. Correlated functional status among segregating V segments might be attributable to linkage disequilibrium, but an unknown experimental factor could not be ruled out. A later analysis found that TCR association rates varied across HLA loci, with DRB1 alleles showing the most associated TCRs and HLA-C alleles the fewest. A further reported finding was that TCR beta sequences accurately predicted the HLA-A and HLA-B alleles for most subjects in the first cohort. In an earlier analysis of some 550 of the donors, most TCR beta V segments were observed in productive rearrangements about 87% or about 30% of the time, broadly matching IMGT annotations. The study gave a list of about 170 TCR beta chains associated with cytomegalovirus. Immune exposure information for the cohort was limited to CMV serostatus. Compared with the 666-donor mean, donors in an Asian-associated ancestry cluster had fewer N-insertions in productive TCRs, according to a later genetic analysis. The cohort was sequenced for TCR beta chains only, and without alpha or paired-chain data the features that could be detected were limited. The classifier was reported to diagnose cytomegalovirus status with high specificity and sensitivity in both the original cohort and the validation cohort. In a later analysis, HLA-associated TCR beta chains were found to be more clonally expanded and to have lower generation probabilities than equally common non-associated chains. An association between a missense DCLRE1C variant and V-gene and J-gene trimming of TCR beta chains was found in a later genetic analysis and replicated in an independent cohort. The sequencing pipeline was judged likely to have produced a cluster of highly shared sequence variants as a technical artifact. According to a later analysis, most CMV-associated TCR beta chains appeared to be HLA-restricted, and the HLA associations seemed to be driven largely by CMV exposure. It was suggested by the authors that the approach could potentially be generalized to other disease states and immunological phenotypes.

The cohort comprised approximately 700 healthy bone marrow donors. All cohort members were sampled while nominally healthy, although unrecorded immune exposures were likely present. The donor was CMV seropositive and belonged to the group of about 290 seropositive cohort members. A peripheral blood sample was provided by each donor, and peripheral blood mononuclear cells were used for TCR beta sequencing. Genomic DNA was extracted from the blood cell samples with the Qiagen DNeasy Blood Extraction Kit. Receptor libraries were prepared by the immunoSEQ multiplex PCR assay. For the multiplex PCR, a mixture combining 60 forward primers for TCR Vbeta segments and 13 reverse primers for TCR Jbeta segments was used. Amplification of the CDR3 region of rearranged TCR beta genes was performed with a multiplex PCR assay on genomic DNA. Amplified TCR beta libraries were sequenced as 87-base-pair reads on the Illumina HiSeq System. On the authors' methods: A later analysis tallied 80 million to 95 million unique TCR beta chains across the 550 to 850 repertoires, and about 10 million of those chains were shared by two or more donors. A nearest-neighbor algorithm error-corrected the raw reads and collapsed the reads into unique sequences, merging closely related sequences to remove PCR and sequencing errors. V, D and J gene segments were assigned by aligning CDR3 sequences to IMGT reference sequences. For a sequence to be retained, a match of at least six nucleotides to both a V gene segment and a J gene segment was required. Rearrangements were called productive when the CDR3 lacked stop codons and stayed in frame with V and J; all others were non-productive. CDR3 was defined by IMGT convention, running from the second conserved V-encoded cysteine to the conserved J-encoded phenylalanine. Sequences without an unambiguous match to a single V gene segment were excluded from the earlier analysis of a few hundred of the donors. In an earlier analysis of more than 500 of the donors, a V segment was called functional when productive rearrangements were above 56.7%, and segregating when the standard deviation between donors exceeded 5%. A statistical classification framework was developed to diagnose cytomegalovirus status using the catalog of TCR beta chain sequences. In a later analysis, TCR nucleotide sequences were compared against IMGT/GENE-DB human TR gene sequences so that V and J genes could be assigned. Using the TCRdist pipeline, a later analysis assigned CDR3 sequences along with most-parsimonious VDJ recombination scenarios. In a later analysis, each TCR beta chain was defined by its CDR3 amino acid sequence together with its V-gene family, and reads without a unique V-gene family were excluded. As a way to deal with suspected cross-contamination and a sequencing artifact, a later analysis dropped 450 to 700 nucleotide sequences that were highly shared and had low generation probability. In a later analysis, a clonal expansion index was calculated for each public chain from normalized within-repertoire ranks of inferred template counts. In a later analysis, generation probabilities were computed with a VDJ recombination model fitted to out-of-frame rearrangements, and the resulting probabilities were checked against IGoR. In a later analysis, TCR-TCR, TCR-HLA and TCR-CMV co-occurrence was scored with hypergeometric tests, and a repertoire-size bias correction was applied to TCR pairs. In a later analysis, false discovery rates were estimated by permuting HLA or CMV assignments 20 times. A later analysis grouped co-occurring TCRs with DBSCAN, adding TCRdist sequence similarity when clustering within HLA-allele-positive subsets. Repertoires with fewer than 30,000 or more than 120,000 public chains, plus five repertoires with anomalous nucleotide sharing, were excluded from co-occurrence clustering. TCRdb took this table from immuneACCESS and kept in-frame rearrangements with V and J called. Such tables lack part of the clones; where checked against another copy, unresolved V genes explain under half of the gap, and the rest is unexplained. The V and J calls and clone size were taken over from that table, and D and trimming were inferred from the DNA. The sample table contains 130,000 or so clones; only one count was recorded for around four fifths of them. The ten largest clones take up around 2.1% of the sample.

Comments on this clone: This clone's antigen is unknown. No base quality information exists; no much larger clone differs at one position.

What was sequenced was PBMCs. The clonotype originates from a woman in her 40s in good health and CMV-seropositive.

The CDR3 region has the sequence CASSVDGTSGSRRFF. The DNA sequence is TGTGCCAGCAGCGTAGATGGGACTAGCGGGAGTAGGAGGTTCTTC. This chain is built from TRBV9 and TRBJ2-1; a stretch of 14 junction bases matches TRBD2. The germline V gene sets CDR1 to SGDLS and CDR2 to YYNGEE. The junction shows trimming of 0 bases on V and 15 bases on J, and the gene matches do not reach 8 bases of it. From its cysteine to its phenylalanine, the CDR3 spans 15 amino acids. Just CDR3 DNA is preserved here, 45 bases in frame from base 1.